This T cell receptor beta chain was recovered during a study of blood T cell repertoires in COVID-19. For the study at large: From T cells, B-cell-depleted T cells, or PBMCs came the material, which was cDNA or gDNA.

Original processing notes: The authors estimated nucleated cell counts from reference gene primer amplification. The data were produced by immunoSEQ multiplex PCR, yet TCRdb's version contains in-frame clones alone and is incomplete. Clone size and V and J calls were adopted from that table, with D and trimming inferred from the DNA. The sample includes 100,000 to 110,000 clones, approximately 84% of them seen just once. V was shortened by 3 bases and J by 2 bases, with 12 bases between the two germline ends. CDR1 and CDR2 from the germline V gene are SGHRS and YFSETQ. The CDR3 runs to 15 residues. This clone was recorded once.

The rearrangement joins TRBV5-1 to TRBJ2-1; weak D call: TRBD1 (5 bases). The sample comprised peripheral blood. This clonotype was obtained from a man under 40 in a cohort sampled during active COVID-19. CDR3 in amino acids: CASSWTISTYNEQFF. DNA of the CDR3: TGCGCCAGCAGCTGGACAATCTCGACCTACAATGAGCAGTTCTTC.